The 9 T cell receptor beta chains listed next were all sequenced from one sample in a study of cytomegalovirus exposure and HLA in healthy donors. PCR amplification relied on 60 Vbeta primers (plus 13 Jbeta primers). Here immunoSEQ multiplex PCR was the method, and the copy in TCRdb shows in-frame clones only, minus some. The sample has 120,000 or so clones, around 74% seen once; the top ten hold roughly 31%. What was sequenced was PBMCs. These receptors all come from a man in his sixties in good health and CMV-seropositive.

This clone was seen once. J is TRBJ1-1 and V is TRBV6-5; TRBD1 agrees at 8 bases. Germline V gene data show CDR1 as MNHEY and CDR2 as SVGAGI. This CDR3 has 14 amino acids. J gave up 5 bases and V 9 bases, and 11 bases lay outside the gene matches. The CDR3 DNA reads as TGTGCCAGTTTTCCTCAGGGGGCGAGTACTGAAGCTTTCTTT. Encoded protein: CASFPQGASTEAFF.

This chain links TRBV5-1 with TRBJ1-2; 9 bases align to TRBD1. The CDR3 length is 13 residues. Looked up from germline, CDR1 is SGHRS and CDR2 is YFSETQ. With 4 bases clipped from V and 5 bases from J, the junction kept 3 bases outside the gene matches. CDR3 in DNA: TGCGCCAGCAGCACCGACAGGGGGTATGGCTACACCTTC. This codes for CASSTDRGYGYTF.

In regard to this clone: Compared with germline, one end of the junction differs, possibly owing to a read error. The gene calls are TRBV19 and TRBJ2-6, with 8 nucleotides matching TRBD1. Germline lookup yields CDR1 LNHDA and CDR2 SQIVND (reference sequence). The CDR3 is 19 residues long. The CDR3 nucleotides are TGTGCCAGTAGTATAGTGGCAGGGGGCATCGCCTCTGGGGCCAACGGCCTGACTTTC. Its translation is CASSIVAGGIASGANGLTF.

The CDR3 is CASGQPYNSPLHF. CDR3 DNA: TGTGCCAGCGGGCAGCCGTATAATTCACCCCTCCACTTT. The rearrangement uses TRBV6-1 and TRBJ1-6; no clear D gene. V was pared by 8 bases and J by 4 bases, with 9 bases between. Germline CDR1 and CDR2: MNHNS and SASEGT. This CDR3 spans 13 amino acids.

The V and J genes are TRBV5-1 and TRBJ1-1, with 7 bases matching TRBD1. Trimming cost V 2 bases and J 5 bases; bases outside gene matches: 9. Germline loops: CDR1 SGHRS, CDR2 YFSETQ. This CDR3 comprises 15 residues. The CDR3 loop reads CASSFGQGGRTEAFF. CDR3 bases: TGCGCCAGCAGCTTCGGTCAGGGGGGTAGGACTGAAGCTTTCTTT.

The chain couples TRBV6-6 to TRBJ1-2, with TRBD1 matching over 9 bases. Germline V gene lookup returns CDR1 MNHNY and CDR2 SVGAGI (reference sequence). With 2 bases clipped from V and 3 bases from J, the junction kept 4 bases outside the gene matches. The CDR3 consists of 15 residues. CDR3 in DNA: TGTGCCAGCAGTTACAAAGACAGGGGGGACTATGGCTACACCTTC. The encoded protein is CASSYKDRGDYGYTF.

This clone turned up a few times. V and J are TRBV2 and TRBJ1-3, with D possibly being TRBD1 (5 bases). Trimming removed 7 bases at V and 0 bases at J, with 13 bases between. The germline V gene encodes CDR1 SNHLY and CDR2 FYNNEI. The CDR3 covers 15 residues. CDR3 sequence (DNA): TGTGCCAGCATGATCAGCAGGGCCTCTGGAAACACCATATATTTT. Translation: CASMISRASGNTIYF.

The V call is TRBV7-8, the J call TRBJ2-3, with TRBD2 as a possible D gene (5 bases). The V gene lost 3 bases and the J gene lost 6 bases, with 7 bases spanning the gap. Germline lookup yields CDR1 SGHVS and CDR2 FQNEAQ. The length of the CDR3 is 12 residues. The CDR3 nucleotides are TGTGCCAGCAGCTTCGGGGAGGATACGCAGTATTTT. It specifies CASSFGEDTQYF.

The chain combines TRBV9 with TRBJ1-1; 8 nucleotides line up with TRBD1. With V trimmed by 3 bases and J by 4 bases, 2 bases remained unmatched. Germline V gives CDR1 SGDLS, CDR2 YYNGEE. The CDR3 has 13 residues. CDR3 sequence: CASSADRVTEAFF. CDR3 nucleotides: TGTGCCAGCAGCGCGGACAGGGTCACTGAAGCTTTCTTT.